These 5 T cell receptor beta chains share one sample of origin, sequenced in a study of PD-1 blockade in classical Hodgkin lymphoma. Sequencing used immunoSEQ multiplex PCR; TCRdb keeps in-frame clones, though not all of them. The sample contains 50,000 to 65,000 clones, roughly 89% of which appear only once. Time point defined: cycle 4 day 1 (C4D1), after more than five weeks of nivolumab. With no exception, relapse followed autologous stem cell transplantation in all patients, and brentuximab vedotin exposure varied. Material: peripheral blood mononuclear cells (PBMCs), obtained before the fourth cycle of nivolumab. Receptors originate from a human donor with classical Hodgkin lymphoma.

This clone was seen just once. V and J are TRBV6-1 and TRBJ1-5, with D perhaps TRBD1 (5 bases). Germline CDR1 MNHNS, CDR2 SASEGT. This CDR3 has 14 amino acids. V gave up 5 bases and J gave up 4 bases, with 12 bases separating them. CDR3 sequence (DNA): TGTGCCAGCAGTCGGGGGTTAGTAAATCAGCCCCAGCATTTT. Translated, it gives CASSRGLVNQPQHF.

The sample holds a few counts of this clone. The chain recombines TRBV11-2 with TRBJ1-6, with D possibly matching TRBD1 (5 bases). Looked up from germline, CDR1 is SGHAT and CDR2 is FQNNGV. The CDR3 length is 16 residues. The V end lost 2 bases, the J end lost 8 bases, and 16 bases lay between the germline ends. CDR3 sequence: CASSLIGGHRDSPLHF. CDR3 in DNA: TGTGCCAGCAGCTTAATAGGAGGACACAGAGATTCACCCCTCCACTTT.

The rearrangement joins TRBV9 to TRBJ1-4; D remains ambiguous. The CDR3 length is 14 residues. Trimming removed 1 base at V and 5 bases at J, with 9 bases between. Germline V gene sequence: CDR1 SGDLS, CDR2 YYNGEE. CDR3 loop: CASSVSVENEKLFF. As DNA, the CDR3 is TGTGCCAGCAGCGTATCCGTGGAGAATGAAAAACTGTTTTTT.

To note about this clone: Other DNA variants within this sample encode the same CDR3. The V call is TRBV30, the J call TRBJ2-2; TRBD2 is a possible D gene (8 bases). There are 13 residues in the CDR3. Looked up from germline, CDR1 is GTSNPN and CDR2 is SVGIG (reference sequence). The CDR3 DNA reads TGTGCTGAGGGGGCGGGGGGCACCGGGGAGCTGTTTTTT. It encodes CAEGAGGTGELFF.

V gene TRBV6-1 combines with J gene TRBJ1-5; D is uncertain. The CDR3 is 15 residues long. In germline, CDR1 is MNHNS, CDR2 SASEGT. Trimming left V 1 base short and J 4 bases short, with 11 bases between. CDR3 sequence (DNA): TGTGCCAGCAGTGAAGAGGTAACAGTTAATCAGCCCCAGCATTTT. It specifies CASSEEVTVNQPQHF.